Below are 25 T cell receptor beta chains sequenced from a single sample in a study of OX40 agonist ivuxolimab in advanced cancers. Here immunoSEQ multiplex PCR was the method, and the copy in TCRdb shows in-frame clones only, minus some. Here the sample spans around 70,000 clones, approximately 80% being singletons. The sequencing here drew on CD4+ or CD8+ T cells sorted from blood, taken in a trial of the OX40 agonist ivuxolimab. These receptors were obtained from an adult with an advanced solid tumor such as melanoma, head and neck, liver or kidney cancer.

This sequence joins TRBV2 and TRBJ2-5; D call uncertain. TRBJ2-7 matches the DNA end more closely, so the J call is doubtful. The CDR3 runs to 15 residues. CDR1 and CDR2 from the germline V gene are SNHLY and FYNNEI. In DNA form, the CDR3 reads TGTGCCAGCATCGAAGGGCAGGATAGCTCCTACGAGCAGTACTTC. Translating it yields CASIEGQDSSYEQYF.

This rearrangement joins TRBV7-8 to TRBJ2-7; possibly TRBD1 for D (6 bases). CDR3 size: 15 residues. V gave up 5 bases and J gave up 0 bases, with 14 bases separating them. Germline V lookup: CDR1 SGHVS, CDR2 FQNEAQ. In DNA, the CDR3 is TGTGCCAGCAGCCCTCAGACAGGAGCCTCCTACGAGCAGTACTTC. It codes for CASSPQTGASYEQYF.

The V gene is TRBV28, the J gene TRBJ2-1, with D perhaps TRBD2 (5 bases). V lost 2 bases to trimming and J lost 7 bases, with 15 bases between them. This CDR3 contains 15 residues. The germline gives CDR1 MDHEN, CDR2 SYDVKM. Here the CDR3 DNA reads TGTGCCAGCAGTTTACTGGAGGACCTTAGAAATGAGCAGTTCTTC. Protein: CASSLLEDLRNEQFF.

The chain joins TRBV12-5 to TRBJ2-2, with 9 bases aligning to TRBD1. V dropped 0 bases and J dropped 7; count of bases not matched to a gene: 12. The germline V gene encodes CDR1 LGHNT and CDR2 FRNRAP. This CDR3 spans 18 amino acids. The CDR3 bases are TGTGCTAGTGGTTTGGTACGCAAAGGACAGGGGTCGAACGGGGAGCTGTTTTTT. Amino acids: CASGLVRKGQGSNGELFF.

This chain links TRBV5-1 with TRBJ2-7; 9 positions agree with TRBD1. Germline CDR1 and CDR2: SGHRS and YFSETQ. V trimming: 3 bases; J trimming: 2 bases; junction bases outside the gene matches: 3. The CDR3 extends over 14 amino acids. The CDR3 bases are TGCGCCAGCAGCTCGAGACAGGGGGCCTACGAGCAGTACTTC. Protein: CASSSRQGAYEQYF.

The chain combines TRBV4-3 with TRBJ2-7, with TRBD1 as a possible D gene (5 bases). The CDR3 contains 16 residues. Trimming left V 0 bases short and J 5 bases short, with 17 bases between. Germline V lookup: CDR1 LGHNA, CDR2 YSLEER. CDR3 DNA sequence: TGCGCCAGCAGCCAAGATCTTCCCAGGGTATCCCACGAGCAGTACTTC. Protein product: CASSQDLPRVSHEQYF.

V and J are TRBV5-1 and TRBJ2-3, with D possibly being TRBD1 or TRBD2 (5 bases each). CDR3 length: 14 residues. The V and J ends lost 0 bases and 6 bases respectively, with 11 bases between them. Germline V gene sequence: CDR1 SGHRS, CDR2 YFSETQ. Here the CDR3 reads CASSLEGRTDTQYF. In DNA form, the CDR3 reads TGCGCCAGCAGCTTGGAGGGACGAACCGATACGCAGTATTTT.

The V gene is TRBV5-4, the J gene TRBJ2-7; 8 nucleotides line up with TRBD1. Germline V gene lookup returns CDR1 SGHNT and CDR2 YYREEE (reference sequence). The CDR3 spans 14 residues. V shed 3 bases, J shed 3 bases, and the junction held 5 bases outside the gene matches. The chain's CDR3 is CASSSGTGFYEQYF. In nucleotides, the CDR3 is TGTGCCAGCAGCTCCGGGACAGGCTTCTACGAGCAGTACTTC.

In regard to this clone: This specimen includes other DNA sequences encoding the same CDR3. The V gene is TRBV6-5, the J gene TRBJ2-1; TRBD2 aligns across 13 bases. The germline V gene has CDR1 MNHEY and CDR2 SVGAGI. The CDR3 covers 15 residues. Trimming removed 2 bases from V and 7 bases from J; junction bases left unmatched: 2. CDR3 coding DNA: TGTGCCAGCAGTTACGGGACTAGCGGGAAAAATGAGCAGTTCTTC. It specifies CASSYGTSGKNEQFF.

V and J are TRBV5-4 and TRBJ2-7, with 7 bases aligning to TRBD2. The ends lost 3 bases at V and 7 bases at J; junction bases unmatched: 13. This CDR3 is 15 amino acids long. From germline, CDR1 is SGHNT and CDR2 YYREEE (reference sequence). The CDR3 DNA follows: TGTGCCAGCAGCTCCATGGGGGGGGATACGAAGGAGCAGTACTTC. Protein product: CASSSMGGDTKEQYF.

This rearrangement joins TRBV9 to TRBJ2-3; D may be TRBD1 (6 bases). With 4 bases removed from V and 3 bases from J, the gap between germline ends came to 9 bases. Germline assignment: CDR1 SGDLS and CDR2 YYNGEE. The CDR3 spans 13 residues. DNA of the CDR3: TGTGCCAGCAGCTCCGGACAGACAGATACGCAGTATTTT. It translates to CASSSGQTDTQYF.

J is TRBJ2-1 and V is TRBV28; 10 nucleotides match TRBD1. Germline lookup yields CDR1 MDHEN and CDR2 SYDVKM. The CDR3 runs 16 residues. The ends lost 4 bases at V and 5 bases at J; junction bases unmatched: 8. CDR3 residues: CASSSFRQGADNEQFF. The CDR3 DNA sequence: TGTGCCAGCAGTTCCTTTCGACAGGGGGCCGACAATGAGCAGTTCTTC.

The chain combines TRBV7-9 with TRBJ2-3; D perhaps matches TRBD1 (6 bases). Germline CDR1 and CDR2: SEHNR and FQNEAQ (reference sequence). V was shortened by 4 bases and J by 3 bases, with 20 bases between the two germline ends. The length of the CDR3 is 17 residues. For the CDR3, the DNA is TGTGCCAGCAGCTGGACCTTGGGGGCTGGGGTGACAGATACGCAGTATTTT. Translated: CASSWTLGAGVTDTQYF.

The rearrangement links TRBV23-1 to TRBJ2-7, with no clear D. TRBV23-1 belongs to the ORF category, with a function that is uncertain. CDR3 length equals 16 residues. Trimming removed 6 bases from V and 0 bases from J, with 18 bases in between. The CDR3 DNA reads as TGCGCCAGCAGACCCGACACGGTGAACTCCTCCTACGAGCAGTACTTC. This translates into CASRPDTVNSSYEQYF.

J is TRBJ1-1 and V is TRBV18; the D gene is possibly TRBD1 (5 bases). The CDR3 loop spans 19 amino acids. The germline V gene has CDR1 KGHSH and CDR2 LQKENI. V was trimmed by 1 base and J by 0 bases, leaving 21 bases between them. For the CDR3, the DNA is TGTGCCAGCTCACCACTCGGACCGGGGGGGTTGTCCATGAACACTGAAGCTTTCTTT. This translates into CASSPLGPGGLSMNTEAFF.

This chain joins TRBV5-4 and TRBJ2-7, with D possibly being TRBD1 (5 bases). Germline CDR1 is SGHNT and CDR2 is YYREEE (reference sequence). V lost 1 base, J lost 5 bases, and 28 bases lay in between. This CDR3 region has 19 residues. CDR3: CASSLKGPWLVQGYHEQYV. The CDR3 DNA sequence: TGTGCCAGCAGCTTGAAGGGGCCGTGGCTGGTCCAGGGTTATCACGAGCAGTACGTC.

This clone appeared a few times. The rearrangement joins TRBV20-1 to TRBJ1-2; tentatively, D is TRBD1 (5 bases). V was cut by 0 bases and J by 9 bases, with 5 bases left in between. CDR1 and CDR2 from the germline V gene are DFQATT and SNEGSKA (reference sequence). This CDR3 is 10 amino acids long. The CDR3 protein is CSAREGRYTF. The CDR3 DNA sequence: TGCAGTGCTAGAGAGGGGCGCTACACCTTC.

The V call is TRBV28, the J call TRBJ1-2; no clear D gene. CDR3 length: 11 residues. The V end lost 3 bases, the J end lost 9 bases, and 8 bases lay between the germline ends. Germline V lookup: CDR1 MDHEN, CDR2 SYDVKM. The CDR3 reads CASSFLASYTF. The CDR3, as DNA: TGTGCCAGCAGTTTCCTTGCGAGCTACACCTTC.

V is TRBV28 and J is TRBJ1-2, with a tentative D call TRBD1 (5 bases). Trimming took off 1 base at V and 0 bases at J, with 12 bases between the two ends. CDR1 MDHEN and CDR2 SYDVKM come from the germline V gene. The CDR3 totals 16 residues. The CDR3 is CASSLLSGRANYGYTF. In DNA form, the CDR3 reads TGTGCCAGCAGTTTATTATCAGGGAGGGCTAACTATGGCTACACCTTC.

The V and J genes are TRBV19 and TRBJ1-2, with TRBD1 matching over 8 bases. V lost 2 bases and J lost 7; bases outside the gene matches: 12. This CDR3 contains 16 residues. Per the germline V gene, CDR1 is LNHDA and CDR2 is SQIVND (reference sequence). CDR3 sequence: CASSIKLGRGRGGYTF. The CDR3 nucleotides are TGTGCCAGTAGTATAAAATTAGGCAGGGGGCGCGGTGGCTACACCTTC.

V and J are TRBV4-3 and TRBJ1-2; TRBD1 might be the D (6 bases). Trimming stripped 4 bases from V and 6 bases from J, with 15 bases between. The CDR3 consists of 14 residues. Germline CDR1 is LGHNA and CDR2 is YSLEER. DNA for the CDR3: TGCGCCAGCAGCCCCGGTCAGGGGTTTCATGGCTACACCTTC. As protein: CASSPGQGFHGYTF.

The chain links TRBV7-2 to TRBJ2-1; D possibly corresponds to TRBD1 (6 bases). Germline V gives CDR1 SGHTA, CDR2 FQGNSA. The V end was cut by 6 bases, the J end by 4 bases, with 16 bases between. This CDR3 is 15 amino acids long. The CDR3 region is CASSQGSGAYNEQFF. For the CDR3, the DNA is TGTGCCAGCAGTCAGGGGTCCGGGGCATACAATGAGCAGTTCTTC. The full variable domain, its missing parts supplied by reference TRBV7-2 and TRBJ2-1, is GAGVSQSPSNKVTEKGKDVELRCDPISGHTALYWYRQSLGQGLEFLIYFQGNSAPDKSGLPSDRFSAERTGGSVSTLTIQRTQQEDSAVYLCASSQGSGAYNEQFFGPGTRLTVL.

The rearrangement uses TRBV5-1 and TRBJ2-5; 7 bases align to TRBD1. Germline CDR1 SGHRS, CDR2 YFSETQ. The ends lost 4 bases at V and 2 bases at J; junction bases unmatched: 11. The CDR3 totals 16 residues. The CDR3 nucleotides are TGCGCCAGCAGCCTGGGTGACAGGGACATTCAAGAGACCCAGTACTTC. It yields the protein CASSLGDRDIQETQYF.

The V gene is TRBV6-4, the J gene TRBJ2-7; D gene ambiguous. The CDR3 sequence is 15 residues long. Looked up from germline, CDR1 is MRHNA and CDR2 is SNTAGT. Between the trimmed V and J ends, which lost 2 bases and 5 bases, there was a span of 16 bases. The DNA of the CDR3 is TGTGCCAGCAGTGACCCTCGGATCCCCCGTCACGAGCAGTACTTC. This sequence encodes CASSDPRIPRHEQYF.

V usage is TRBV15 and J usage is TRBJ2-7; unclear D gene. The V gene lost 0 bases and the J gene lost 6 bases, with 9 bases spanning the gap. Germline assignment: CDR1 LNHNV and CDR2 YYDKDF (reference sequence). This CDR3 is 13 amino acids long. The CDR3 here is CATSREPTGEQYV. The CDR3 DNA follows: TGTGCCACCAGCAGAGAGCCAACGGGCGAGCAGTACGTC.